These T cell receptor beta chains were read from a single sample in a study of CD8+ T cells in alopecia areata. TCRdb's copy holds only in-frame clones and misses some; the assay was immunoSEQ multiplex PCR. This sample carries some 150,000 clones, around half of them seen once, and the ten largest clones take roughly 21%. The sample in question was CD8+ T cells sorted from blood, obtained at week 0. The receptors were gathered from a human donor with alopecia areata. Each CDR3 is given with its conserved first and last residue. D genes are given only for firm matches. Only part of the rows carry a size: once, few, many, or a class if the clone is expanded.

J | V | size | D | DNA | CDR3
TRBJ2-1 | TRBV7-7 | - | TRBD1 | TGTGCCAGCAGCCCAGGACAGGGCTTCGAGCAGTTCTTC | CASSPGQGFEQFF
TRBJ1-5 | TRBV29-1 | - | - | TGCAGCACGGGGAGGAGAGGCCACATCCGATATAGCAATCAGCCCCAGCATTTT | CSTGRRGHIRYSNQPQHF
TRBJ2-3 | TRBV7-7 | few | TRBD2 | TGTGCCAGCAGCCAGACTAGCGGACTCACAGATACGCAGTATTTT | CASSQTSGLTDTQYF
TRBJ1-6 | TRBV5-4 | - | - | TGTGCCAGCAGCTTGGACCCAGGAAATTCACCCCTCCACTTT | CASSLDPGNSPLHF
TRBJ2-1 | TRBV29-1 | few | - | TGCAGCGTTGAAGAGTTTGGCAGGGCCCCCTACAATGAGCAGTTCTTC | CSVEEFGRAPYNEQFF
TRBJ1-2 | TRBV29-1 | - | TRBD1 | TGCAGCGTCCCGACAGGGCCCTATGGCTACACCTTC | CSVPTGPYGYTF
TRBJ2-7 | TRBV7-2 | few | - | TGTGCCAGCAGCTGGAGCGGGCGGGCCCAGGCCTACGAGCAGTACTTC | CASSWSGRAQAYEQYF
TRBJ1-2 | TRBV30 | - | TRBD1 | TGTGCCTGGAATGGGGGACAGGTGTATGGCTACACCTTC | CAWNGGQVYGYTF
TRBJ2-7 | TRBV7-3 | - | TRBD2 | TGTGCCAGCAGCTTAGCGGGGGGGCGCGAGCAGTACTTC | CASSLAGGREQYF
TRBJ2-3 | TRBV29-1 | - | - | TGCAGCGTTGTTAGTGGGGCGGACACAGATACGCAGTATTTT | CSVVSGADTDTQYF
TRBJ2-4 | TRBV10-2 | few | - | TGCGCCAGCAGTTCCGATTTAGCCAAAAACATTCAGTACTTC | CASSSDLAKNIQYF
TRBJ1-6 | TRBV7-3 | - | - | TGTGCCAGCAGCTTAAGTGCAGAAGCGGCCTCACCCCTCCACTTT | CASSLSAEAASPLHF
TRBJ2-1 | TRBV10-3 | - | - | TGTGCCATCAGTGAGGGGGATGAGCAGTTCTTC | CAISEGDEQFF
TRBJ2-2 | TRBV29-1 | once | TRBD1 | TGCAGCGTTGAGGACAGGGGGCTGAACACCGGGGAGCTGTTTTTT | CSVEDRGLNTGELFF
TRBJ1-4 | TRBV30 | - | TRBD1 | TGTGCCTGGAGCTCGGGACAGGGTTTCGAAAAACTGTTTTTT | CAWSSGQGFEKLFF